What follows are 9 T cell receptor beta chains derived from one specimen sequenced in a study of cytomegalovirus exposure and HLA in healthy donors. The PCR had 60 Vbeta and 13 Jbeta primers. Measured with immunoSEQ multiplex PCR; TCRdb has only the in-frame clones, and not every one. The top ten clones hold approximately 2% of a sample with 200,000 or so clones, approximately 82% of them seen once. The sequenced sample consisted of PBMCs. These receptor sequences come from a young woman in good health and CMV-seropositive.

The genes are TRBV19 and TRBJ1-1, with TRBD1 matching 7 bases. V was clipped by 3 bases and J by 4 bases; unmatched bases: 20. The CDR3 contains 19 residues. Germline CDR1 LNHDA, CDR2 SQIVND (reference sequence). In DNA, the CDR3 is TGTGCCAGTAGTATGGGAATTAACAGGGGCGGGGGGGGTAGCACTGAAGCTTTCTTT. It yields the protein CASSMGINRGGGGSTEAFF. The full variable domain, completed using reference TRBV19 and TRBJ1-1, is DGGITQSPKYLFRKEGQNVTLSCEQNLNHDAMYWYRQDPGQGLRLIYYSQIVNDFQKGDIAEGYSVSREKKESFPLTVTSAQKNPTAFYLCASSMGINRGGGGSTEAFFGQGTRLTVV.

As for this clone: Its ends do not fully match the called genes, so a read error is possible. V gene TRBV27 combines with J gene TRBJ2-6; tentative D call: TRBD1 (5 bases). CDR3 length: 14 residues. Germline V gene sequence: CDR1 MNHEY, CDR2 SMNVEV (reference sequence). This CDR3 reads CASSWISGANVLTF. In DNA form, the CDR3 reads TGTGCCAGCAGCTGGATCTCTGGGGCTAACGTCCTGACTTTC.

This clone was found a few times. The genes are TRBV11-3 and TRBJ2-1, with 7 bases fitting TRBD2. The trim removed 0 bases at V and 5 bases at J, leaving 10 bases unmatched. This CDR3 is built from 17 residues. The germline V gene encodes CDR1 SGHNT and CDR2 YENEEA. The CDR3 bases are TGTGCCAGCAGCTTAGATACTGGAGCGGGGAAGGACAATGAGCAGTTCTTC. This codes for CASSLDTGAGKDNEQFF.

The J gene is TRBJ2-1, the V gene TRBV14, with 13 bases fitting TRBD2. In germline, CDR1 is SGHDN, CDR2 FVKESK. The CDR3 loop spans 17 amino acids. After removal of 4 bases from V and 5 bases from J, the junction contained 8 bases not matched to a gene. The CDR3 DNA follows: TGTGCCAGCAGCCCCCTCGGACTAGCGGGGGTCCACAATGAGCAGTTCTTC. It yields the protein CASSPLGLAGVHNEQFF.

The chain combines TRBV9 with TRBJ1-4; D is unclear. Per the germline V gene, CDR1 is SGDLS and CDR2 is YYNGEE. V was pared by 4 bases and J by 0 bases, with 10 bases between. CDR3 length: 15 residues. The chain's CDR3 is CASSPEVATNEKLFF. CDR3 DNA sequence: TGTGCCAGCAGCCCTGAGGTTGCAACTAATGAAAAACTGTTTTTT.

The chain links TRBV14 to TRBJ2-1; 15 bases match TRBD2. After removal of 3 bases from V and 7 bases from J, the junction contained 10 bases not matched to a gene. This CDR3 has 18 residues. Germline-derived CDR1 and CDR2 are SGHDN and FVKESK. The CDR3 DNA reads TGTGCCAGCAGCCACCGGGGACTAGCGGGGGGAGGGGAAAATGAGCAGTTCTTC. It specifies CASSHRGLAGGGENEQFF.

The genes are TRBV29-1 and TRBJ1-2; a weak D match, TRBD1 (6 bases). Germline loops: CDR1 SQVTM, CDR2 ANQGSEA. The CDR3 covers 12 residues. The V and J ends lost 5 bases and 4 bases respectively, with 11 bases between them. CDR3 loop: CSVSTGLYGYTF. Written as DNA, the CDR3 is TGCAGCGTTTCGACAGGACTCTATGGCTACACCTTC.

V usage is TRBV6-1 and J usage is TRBJ2-2; possible D gene TRBD2, 5 bases. CDR3 size: 10 residues. With 10 bases removed from V and 7 bases from J, the gap between germline ends came to 7 bases. Germline CDR1 is MNHNS and CDR2 is SASEGT. For the CDR3, the DNA is TGTGCCACGGGATACGGGGAGCTGTTTTTT. It is translated as CATGYGELFF.

This sequence joins TRBV9 and TRBJ1-2, with D possibly matching TRBD1 (6 bases). Germline CDR1 is SGDLS and CDR2 is YYNGEE. V dropped 4 bases and J dropped 5 bases, with 12 bases sitting between them. This CDR3 region has 13 residues. CDR3 bases: TGTGCCAGCAGCTCCAACAGGGTGTATGGCTACACCTTC. Protein product: CASSSNRVYGYTF.